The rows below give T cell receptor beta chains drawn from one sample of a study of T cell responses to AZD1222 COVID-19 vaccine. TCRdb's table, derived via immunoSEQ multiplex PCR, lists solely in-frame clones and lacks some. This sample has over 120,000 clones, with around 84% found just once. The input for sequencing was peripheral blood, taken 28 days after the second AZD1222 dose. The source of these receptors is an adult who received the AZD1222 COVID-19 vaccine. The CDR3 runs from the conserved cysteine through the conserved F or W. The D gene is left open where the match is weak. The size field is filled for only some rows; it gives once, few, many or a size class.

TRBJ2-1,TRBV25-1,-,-,TGTGCCAGCAGTGACCCCCGCAACCCTAACAATGAGCAGTTCTTC,CASSDPRNPNNEQFF
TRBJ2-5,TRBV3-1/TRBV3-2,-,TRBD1,TGTGCCAGCAGCGCTTACCGGGACAGGGAAGAGACCCAGTACTTC,CASSAYRDREETQYF
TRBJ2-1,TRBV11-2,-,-,TGTGCCAGCAGGTCCCGTGAGGTTACCTATGAGCAGTTCTTC,CASRSREVTYEQFF
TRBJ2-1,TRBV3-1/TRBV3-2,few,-,TGTGCCAGCAGCCAAGGCCTCATCTCCTACAATGAGCAGTTCTTC,CASSQGLISYNEQFF
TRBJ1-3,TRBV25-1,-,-,TGTGCCAGCAGTGAGGCGGGGGGAAACACCATATATTTT,CASSEAGGNTIYF
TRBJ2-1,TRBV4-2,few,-,TGTGCCAGCAGCCTCTTAGGGGGCTACAATGAGCAGTTCTTC,CASSLLGGYNEQFF
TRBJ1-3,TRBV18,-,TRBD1,TGTGCCAGCTCACCTACGACAGGGGAAGGAAACACCATATATTTT,CASSPTTGEGNTIYF
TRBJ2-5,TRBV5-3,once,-,TGTGCCAGAAGCTTGGAGCAGGACCAAGAGACCCAGTACTTC,CARSLEQDQETQYF
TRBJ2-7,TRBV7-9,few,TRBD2,TGTGCCAGCAGCTCCTGGACTAGCGAGAACGAGCAGTACTTC,CASSSWTSENEQYF
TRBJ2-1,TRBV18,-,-,TGTGCCAGCTCACTGAGATACAATGAGCAGTTCTTC,CASSLRYNEQFF
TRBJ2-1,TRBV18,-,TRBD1,TGTGCCAGCTCACCCCCGACAGGGATGAATGAGCAGTTCTTC,CASSPPTGMNEQFF
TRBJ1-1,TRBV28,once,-,TGTGCCAGCAGACAGAACACTGAAGCTTTCTTT,CASRQNTEAFF
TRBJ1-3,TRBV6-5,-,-,TGTGCCAGCAGTTACTCGGTGAACGCTGGAAACACCATATATTTT,CASSYSVNAGNTIYF
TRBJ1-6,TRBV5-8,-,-,TGTGCCAGCAGCCAGATTCTAAGTAAGGCCTATAATTCACCCCTCCACTTT,CASSQILSKAYNSPLHF
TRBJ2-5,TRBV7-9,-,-,TGTGCCAGCGAGGGGGATCGGACCCAGTACTTC,CASEGDRTQYF
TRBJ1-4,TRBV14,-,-,TGTGCCAGCAGCCTGGGTACAGGGTGGAATGAAAAACTGTTTTTT,CASSLGTGWNEKLFF
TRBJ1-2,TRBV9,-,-,TGTGCCAGCAGCCCTCGCATGGTGGCTAACTATGGCTACACCTTC,CASSPRMVANYGYTF
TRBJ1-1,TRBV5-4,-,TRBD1,TGTGCCAGCAGCCCGTCGACAGGGGGCTACACTGAAGCTTTCTTT,CASSPSTGGYTEAFF
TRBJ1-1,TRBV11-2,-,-,TGTGCCAGCGCAAGGGCGCGCAGCACTGAAGCTTTCTTT,CASARARSTEAFF